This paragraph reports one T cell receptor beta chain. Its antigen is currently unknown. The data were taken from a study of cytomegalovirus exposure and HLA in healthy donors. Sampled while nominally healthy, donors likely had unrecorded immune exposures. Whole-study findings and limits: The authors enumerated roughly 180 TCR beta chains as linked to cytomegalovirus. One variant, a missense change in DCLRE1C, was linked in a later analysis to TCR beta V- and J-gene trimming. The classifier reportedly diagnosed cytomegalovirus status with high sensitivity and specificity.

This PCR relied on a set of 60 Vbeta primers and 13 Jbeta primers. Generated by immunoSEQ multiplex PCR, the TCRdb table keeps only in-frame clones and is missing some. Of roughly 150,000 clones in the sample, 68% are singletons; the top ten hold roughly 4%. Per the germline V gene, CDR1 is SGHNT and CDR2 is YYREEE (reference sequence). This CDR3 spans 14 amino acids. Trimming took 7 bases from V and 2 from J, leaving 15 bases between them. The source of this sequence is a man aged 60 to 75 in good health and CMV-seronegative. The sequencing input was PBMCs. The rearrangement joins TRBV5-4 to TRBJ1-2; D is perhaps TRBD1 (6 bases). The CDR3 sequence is CASAGEGVNYGYTF. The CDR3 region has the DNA TGTGCCAGCGCCGGGGAGGGGGTAAACTATGGCTACACCTTC.